The entry below describes one T cell receptor beta chain. Its antigen is not identified. This record comes from a study of CD8 T cells in ankylosing spondylitis. Using quantitative 5'-RACE with molecular barcodes, the authors made TCR beta libraries. Via MiXCR, TCRdb re-called the 5' RACE reads, giving one row per CDR3 protein. This sample has about 330,000 distinct CDR3 sequences, with less than 9.5% found just once. The study, taken as a whole, reports: What seemed typical of ankylosing spondylitis blood was a TCR beta motif built from fewer than ten highly homologous variants. Disease-linked clones reportedly concentrated significantly in matched ankylosing spondylitis synovial fluid.

The source material was blood, either unsorted or a sorted T cell fraction (not recorded which). The source is a male donor with ankylosing spondylitis.

CDR3 nucleotides: TGTGCCAGCAGCCGACAGACTAGCGGATCGGACAATGAGCAGTTCTTC. This codes for CASSRQTSGSDNEQFF. V usage is TRBV6-2 or TRBV6-3 and J usage is TRBJ2-1, with TRBD2 identical over 9 bases. The V gene's germline CDR1 is MNHEY and CDR2 SVGEGT. CDR3 length: 16 residues. V was clipped by 6 bases and J by 5 bases; unmatched bases: 11.